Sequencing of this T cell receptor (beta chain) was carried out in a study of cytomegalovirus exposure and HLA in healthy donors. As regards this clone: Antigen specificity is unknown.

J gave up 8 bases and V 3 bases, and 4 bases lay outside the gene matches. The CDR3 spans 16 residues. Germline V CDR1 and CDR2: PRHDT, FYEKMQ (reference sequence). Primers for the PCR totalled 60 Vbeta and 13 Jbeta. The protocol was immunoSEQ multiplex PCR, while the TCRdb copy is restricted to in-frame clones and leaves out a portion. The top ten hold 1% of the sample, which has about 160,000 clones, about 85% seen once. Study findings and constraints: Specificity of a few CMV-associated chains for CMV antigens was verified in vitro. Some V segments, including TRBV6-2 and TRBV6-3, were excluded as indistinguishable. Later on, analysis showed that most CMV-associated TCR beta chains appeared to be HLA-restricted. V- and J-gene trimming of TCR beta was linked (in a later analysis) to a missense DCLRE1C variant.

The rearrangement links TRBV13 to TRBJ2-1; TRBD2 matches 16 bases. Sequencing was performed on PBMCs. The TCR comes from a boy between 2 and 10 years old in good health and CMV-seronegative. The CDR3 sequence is CASSFGTSGRGHEQFF. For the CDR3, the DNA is TGTGCCAGCAGCTTCGGGACTAGCGGGAGGGGCCATGAGCAGTTCTTC.